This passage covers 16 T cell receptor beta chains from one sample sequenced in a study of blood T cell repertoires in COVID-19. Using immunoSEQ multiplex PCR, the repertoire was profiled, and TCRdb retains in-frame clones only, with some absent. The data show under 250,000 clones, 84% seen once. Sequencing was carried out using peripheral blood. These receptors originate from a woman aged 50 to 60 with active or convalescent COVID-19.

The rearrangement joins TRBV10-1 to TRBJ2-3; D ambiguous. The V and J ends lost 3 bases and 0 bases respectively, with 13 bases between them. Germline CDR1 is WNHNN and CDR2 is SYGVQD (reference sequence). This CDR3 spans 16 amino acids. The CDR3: CASSDRPRASTDTQYF. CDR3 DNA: TGCGCCAGCAGTGACCGCCCCCGCGCTAGCACAGATACGCAGTATTTT.

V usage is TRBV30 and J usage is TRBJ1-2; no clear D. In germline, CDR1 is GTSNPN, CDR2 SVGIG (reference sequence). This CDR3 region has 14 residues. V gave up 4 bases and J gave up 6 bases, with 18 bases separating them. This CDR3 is CAWTPLLEIHGYTF. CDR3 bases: TGTGCCTGGACTCCCCTGTTAGAGATCCATGGCTACACCTTC.

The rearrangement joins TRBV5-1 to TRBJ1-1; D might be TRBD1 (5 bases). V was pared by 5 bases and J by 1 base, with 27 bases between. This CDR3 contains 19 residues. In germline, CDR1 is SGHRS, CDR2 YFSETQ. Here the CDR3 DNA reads TGCGCCAGCAGACGTGTGGTCGGAGGGGCAGGCGAAGGGAACACTGAAGCTTTCTTT. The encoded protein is CASRRVVGGAGEGNTEAFF.

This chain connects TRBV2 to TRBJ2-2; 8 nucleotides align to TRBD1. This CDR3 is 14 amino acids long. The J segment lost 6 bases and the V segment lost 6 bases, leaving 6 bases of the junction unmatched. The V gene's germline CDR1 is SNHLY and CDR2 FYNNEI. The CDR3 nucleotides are TGTGCCAGCAGGGACAGGGCCCAAGCCGGGGAGCTGTTTTTT. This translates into CASRDRAQAGELFF.

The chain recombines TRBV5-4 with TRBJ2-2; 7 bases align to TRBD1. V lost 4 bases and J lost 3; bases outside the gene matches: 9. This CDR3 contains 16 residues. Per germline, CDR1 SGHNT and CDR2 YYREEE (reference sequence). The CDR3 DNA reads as TGTGCCAGCAGCCATCCCGGCCAGGGGGACACCGGGGAGCTGTTTTTT. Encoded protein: CASSHPGQGDTGELFF.

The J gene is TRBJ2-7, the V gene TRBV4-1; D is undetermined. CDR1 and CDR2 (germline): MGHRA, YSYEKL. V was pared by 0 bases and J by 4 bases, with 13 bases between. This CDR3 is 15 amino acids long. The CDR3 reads CASSQDVNLVYEQYV. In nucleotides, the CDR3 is TGCGCCAGCAGCCAAGACGTTAACTTGGTTTACGAGCAGTACGTC.

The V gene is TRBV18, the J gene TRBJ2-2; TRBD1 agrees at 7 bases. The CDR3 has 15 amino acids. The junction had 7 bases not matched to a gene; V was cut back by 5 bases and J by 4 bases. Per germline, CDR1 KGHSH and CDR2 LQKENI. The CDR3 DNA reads TGTGCCAGCTCAACCGACAGGGTGGGCACCGGGGAGCTGTTTTTT. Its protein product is CASSTDRVGTGELFF. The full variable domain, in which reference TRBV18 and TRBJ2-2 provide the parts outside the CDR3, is NAGVMQNPRHLVRRRGQEARLRCSPMKGHSHVYWYRQLPEEGLKFMVYLQKENIIDESGMPKERFSAEFPKEGPSILRIQQVVRGDSAAYFCASSTDRVGTGELFFGEGSRLTVL.

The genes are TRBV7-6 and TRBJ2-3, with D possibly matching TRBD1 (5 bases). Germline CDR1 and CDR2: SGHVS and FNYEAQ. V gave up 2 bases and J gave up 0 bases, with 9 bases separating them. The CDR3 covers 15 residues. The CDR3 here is CASSLQGTSTDTQYF. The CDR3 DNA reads TGTGCCAGCAGCTTACAGGGTACTAGCACAGATACGCAGTATTTT.

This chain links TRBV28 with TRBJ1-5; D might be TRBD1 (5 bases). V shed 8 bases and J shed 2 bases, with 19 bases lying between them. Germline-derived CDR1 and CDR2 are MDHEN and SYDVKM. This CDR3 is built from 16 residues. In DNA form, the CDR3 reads TGTGCCAGCCTCCCCTCCTCCGGGGGTGGCAATCAGCCCCAGCATTTT. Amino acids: CASLPSSGGGNQPQHF. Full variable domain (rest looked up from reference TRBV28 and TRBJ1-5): DVKVTQSSRYLVKRTGEKVFLECVQDMDHENMFWYRQDPGLGLRLIYFSYDVKMKEKGDIPEGYSVSREKKERFSLILESASTNQTSMYLCASLPSSGGGNQPQHFGDGTRLSIL.

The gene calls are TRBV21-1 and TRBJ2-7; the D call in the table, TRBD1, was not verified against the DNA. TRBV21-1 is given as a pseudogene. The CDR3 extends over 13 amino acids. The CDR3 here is CASSYRGTYEQYF. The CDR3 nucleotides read TGTGCCAGCAGTTACAGGGGGACCTACGAGCAGTACTTC.

The CDR3 sequence: CASSWGGQGLLADTQYF. CDR3 coding DNA: TGTGCCAGCAGCTGGGGGGGCCAGGGCCTGTTGGCAGATACGCAGTATTTT. The chain employs TRBV14 and TRBJ2-3; D may be TRBD2 (7 bases). Trimming cost V 5 bases and J 4 bases, with 22 bases left between them. Germline loops: CDR1 SGHDN, CDR2 FVKESK. This CDR3 is 17 amino acids long.

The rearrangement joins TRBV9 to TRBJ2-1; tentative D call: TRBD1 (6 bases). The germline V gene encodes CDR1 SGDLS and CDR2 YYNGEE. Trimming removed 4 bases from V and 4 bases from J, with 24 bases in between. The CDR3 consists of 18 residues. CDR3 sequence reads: CASSPEEEGQTIYNEQFF. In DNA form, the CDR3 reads TGTGCCAGCAGCCCGGAGGAAGAAGGACAGACTATATACAATGAGCAGTTCTTC.

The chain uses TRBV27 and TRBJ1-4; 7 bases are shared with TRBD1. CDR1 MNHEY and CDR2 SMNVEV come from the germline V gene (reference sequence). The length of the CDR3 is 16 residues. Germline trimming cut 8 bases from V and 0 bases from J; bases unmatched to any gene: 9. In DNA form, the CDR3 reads TGTGCCAGCCGATCTTATGACAGGGCAACTAATGAAAAACTGTTTTTT. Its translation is CASRSYDRATNEKLFF.

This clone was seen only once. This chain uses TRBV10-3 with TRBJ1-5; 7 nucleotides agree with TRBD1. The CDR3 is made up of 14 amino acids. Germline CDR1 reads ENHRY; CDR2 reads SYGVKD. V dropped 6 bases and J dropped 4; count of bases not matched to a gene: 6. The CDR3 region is CAISPRDSNQPQHF. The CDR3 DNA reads TGTGCCATCAGCCCTCGGGACAGTAATCAGCCCCAGCATTTT.

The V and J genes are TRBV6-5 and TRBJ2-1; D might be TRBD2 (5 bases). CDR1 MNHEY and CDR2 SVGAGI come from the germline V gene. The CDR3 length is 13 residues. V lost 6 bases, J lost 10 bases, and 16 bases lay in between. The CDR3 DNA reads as TGTGCCAGCAGGGCCCCGGGGAAGGCGGAGCAGTTCTTC. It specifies CASRAPGKAEQFF.

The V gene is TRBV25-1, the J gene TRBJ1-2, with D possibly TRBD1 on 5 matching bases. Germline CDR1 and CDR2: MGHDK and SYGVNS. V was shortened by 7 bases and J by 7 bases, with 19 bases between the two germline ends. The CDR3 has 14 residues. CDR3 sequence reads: CASTKKGAGVGYTF. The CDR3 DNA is TGTGCCAGCACTAAAAAAGGGGCAGGTGTTGGCTACACCTTC.